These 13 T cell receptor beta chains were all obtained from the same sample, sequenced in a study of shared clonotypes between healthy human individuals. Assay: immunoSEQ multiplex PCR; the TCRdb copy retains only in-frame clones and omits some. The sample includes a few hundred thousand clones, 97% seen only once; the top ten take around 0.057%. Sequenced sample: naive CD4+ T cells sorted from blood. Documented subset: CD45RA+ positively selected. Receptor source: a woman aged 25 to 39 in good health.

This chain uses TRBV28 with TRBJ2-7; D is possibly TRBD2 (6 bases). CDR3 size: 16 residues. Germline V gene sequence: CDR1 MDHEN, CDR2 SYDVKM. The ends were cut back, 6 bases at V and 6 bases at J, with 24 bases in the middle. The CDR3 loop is CASSPPAGSVYVEQYF. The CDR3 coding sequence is TGTGCCAGCAGCCCCCCCGCGGGGTCCGTTTATGTCGAGCAGTACTTC.

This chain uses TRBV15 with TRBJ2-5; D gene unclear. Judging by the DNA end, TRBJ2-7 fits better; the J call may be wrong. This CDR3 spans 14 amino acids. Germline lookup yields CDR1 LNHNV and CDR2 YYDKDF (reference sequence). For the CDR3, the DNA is TGTGCCACCAGCAGAGATCTGTCTTCCTACGAGCAGTACTTC. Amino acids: CATSRDLSSYEQYF.

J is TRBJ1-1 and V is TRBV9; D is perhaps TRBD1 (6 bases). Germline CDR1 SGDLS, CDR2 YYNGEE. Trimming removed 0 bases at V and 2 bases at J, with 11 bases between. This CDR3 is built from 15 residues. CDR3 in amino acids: CASSVGLRGNTEAFF. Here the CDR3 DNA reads TGTGCCAGCAGCGTAGGGCTCAGGGGAAACACTGAAGCTTTCTTT.

The CDR3 nucleotides read TGTGCCAGCAGTGAAGGAAATAGCGGGAGGCCTTGGACCGGGGAGCTGTTTTTT. This translates into CASSEGNSGRPWTGELFF. The J gene is TRBJ2-2, the V gene TRBV6-1; 10 bases agree with TRBD2. The CDR3 sequence is 18 residues long. The germline V gene encodes CDR1 MNHNS and CDR2 SASEGT. The ends lost 1 base at V and 5 bases at J; junction bases unmatched: 10.

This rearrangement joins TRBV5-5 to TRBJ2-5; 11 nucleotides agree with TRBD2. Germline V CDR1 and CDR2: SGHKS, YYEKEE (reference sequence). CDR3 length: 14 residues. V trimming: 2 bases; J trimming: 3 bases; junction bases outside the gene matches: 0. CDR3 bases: TGTGCCAGCAGCTTACTAGCGGGAGAAGAGACCCAGTACTTC. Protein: CASSLLAGEETQYF.

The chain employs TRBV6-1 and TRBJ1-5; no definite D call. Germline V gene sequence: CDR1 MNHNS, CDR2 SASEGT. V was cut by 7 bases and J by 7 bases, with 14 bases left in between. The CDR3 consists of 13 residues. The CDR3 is CASTLTVKQPQHF. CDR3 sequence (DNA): TGTGCCAGCACCTTGACTGTAAAGCAGCCCCAGCATTTT.

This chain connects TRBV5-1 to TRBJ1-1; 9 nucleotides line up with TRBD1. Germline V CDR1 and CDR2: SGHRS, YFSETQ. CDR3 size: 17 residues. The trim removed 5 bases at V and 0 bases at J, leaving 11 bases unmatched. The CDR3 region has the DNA TGCGCCAGCAGTACCGGACAGGGGCGACTCATGAACACTGAAGCTTTCTTT. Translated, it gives CASSTGQGRLMNTEAFF.

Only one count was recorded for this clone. CDR3 bases: TGTGCCAGCTCACCACCGCGCCAGGGCCTCTATGGCTACACCTTC. Amino acids: CASSPPRQGLYGYTF. The chain recombines TRBV18 with TRBJ1-2, with D possibly matching TRBD1 (5 bases). The germline V and J ends were trimmed by 0 bases and 4 bases, with 12 bases remaining between them. The CDR3 is made up of 15 amino acids. The germline CDR1 and CDR2 sequences are KGHSH and LQKENI.

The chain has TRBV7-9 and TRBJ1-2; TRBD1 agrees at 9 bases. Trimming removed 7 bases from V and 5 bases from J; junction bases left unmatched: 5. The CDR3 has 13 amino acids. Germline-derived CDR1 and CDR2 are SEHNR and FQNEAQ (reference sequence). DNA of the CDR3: TGTGCCAGCACGGAAGGACAGGGGTATGGCTACACCTTC. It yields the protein CASTEGQGYGYTF.

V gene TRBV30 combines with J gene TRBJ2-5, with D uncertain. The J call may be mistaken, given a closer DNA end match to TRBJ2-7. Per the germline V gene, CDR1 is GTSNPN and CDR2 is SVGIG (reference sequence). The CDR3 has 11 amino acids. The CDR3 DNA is TGTGCCTGGAGTCTTAATAACGAGCAGTACTTC. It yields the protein CAWSLNNEQYF.

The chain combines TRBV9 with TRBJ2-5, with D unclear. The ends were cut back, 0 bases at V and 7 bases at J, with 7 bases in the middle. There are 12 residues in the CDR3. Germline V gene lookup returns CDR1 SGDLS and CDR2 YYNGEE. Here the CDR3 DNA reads TGTGCCAGCAGCGTAGAGGCTGGGACCCAGTACTTC. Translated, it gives CASSVEAGTQYF.

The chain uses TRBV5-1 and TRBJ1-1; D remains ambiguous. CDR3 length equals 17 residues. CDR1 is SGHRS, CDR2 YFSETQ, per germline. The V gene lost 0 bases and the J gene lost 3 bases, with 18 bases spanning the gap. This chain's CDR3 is CASSLEGLGILDTEAFF. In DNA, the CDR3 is TGCGCCAGCAGCTTGGAAGGGCTAGGAATATTGGACACTGAAGCTTTCTTT. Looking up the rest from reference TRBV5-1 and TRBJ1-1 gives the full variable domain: KAGVTQTPRYLIKTRGQQVTLSCSPISGHRSVSWYQQTPGQGLQFLFEYFSETQRNKGNFPGRFSGRQFSNSRSEMNVSTLELGDSALYLCASSLEGLGILDTEAFFGQGTRLTVV.

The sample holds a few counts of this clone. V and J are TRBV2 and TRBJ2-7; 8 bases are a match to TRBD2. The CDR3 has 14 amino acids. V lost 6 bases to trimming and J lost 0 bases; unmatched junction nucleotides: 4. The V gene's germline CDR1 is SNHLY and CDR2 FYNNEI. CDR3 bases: TGTGCCAGCAGCACACTAGCGGACTCCTACGAGCAGTACTTC. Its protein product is CASSTLADSYEQYF.